This T cell receptor (beta chain) came from a study of T cells in Graves' hyperthyroidism and ophthalmopathy. Authors of the study amplified TCR beta CDR3 regions from RNA transcripts. HTBI primers drove first-round RT-PCR of the TCR CDR3. Using its own MiXCR run on the multiplex PCR reads, TCRdb lists one record per CDR3 protein. The data hold more than 350,000 distinct CDR3 sequences, with about 17% observed a single time. This CDR3 contains 12 residues. The V and J ends lost 10 bases and 5 bases respectively, with 11 bases between them. Germline V lookup: CDR1 MNHNS, CDR2 SASEGT. Input material: blood. The rearrangement uses TRBV6-1 and TRBJ1-4; the D gene is possibly TRBD1 (6 bases). The TCR was taken from a woman in her thirties with Graves' hyperthyroidism that later progressed to Graves' ophthalmopathy. CDR3 sequence reads: CATQGINEKLFF. The CDR3 bases are TGTGCCACACAGGGTATCAATGAAAAACTGTTTTTT.